In this sample, the clone carrying this T cell receptor beta chain turned up a few times. Using RNA transcripts as the source, TCR beta CDR3 regions were amplified. HTBI primers drove first-round RT-PCR of the TCR CDR3. In TCRdb, the multiplex PCR reads were re-called with MiXCR into one record per CDR3 protein. Among approximately 560,000 distinct CDR3 sequences, around 42% were seen once, and the ten largest hold roughly 8.2%. Germline CDR1 is MNHEY and CDR2 is SVGAGI. V lost 2 bases, J lost 1 base, and 14 bases lay in between. This CDR3 is 16 amino acids long. These data originate in a study of T cells in Graves' hyperthyroidism and ophthalmopathy.

The sequence was collected from a woman between 18 and 30 years old with Graves' hyperthyroidism. This chain links TRBV6-5 with TRBJ1-2; maybe TRBD1 (5 bases). What was sequenced was peripheral blood or thyroid tissue (not recorded which). CDR3 sequence reads: CASSYLGAAHNYGYTF. The CDR3, as DNA: TGTGCCAGCAGTTACCTCGGGGCAGCCCATAACTATGGCTACACCTTC.